The 32 T cell receptor beta chains below were found in one sample sequenced in a study of blood T cell repertoires in COVID-19. The assay was immunoSEQ multiplex PCR, and TCRdb's table has in-frame clones only and misses some. The data contain about 170,000 clones, roughly 86% of them singletons. Input material: peripheral blood. The origin of the receptors is a woman aged 45 to 65 with acute or convalescent COVID-19.

The chain couples TRBV18 to TRBJ1-2; no clear D gene. The CDR3 has 16 residues. The germline V gene encodes CDR1 KGHSH and CDR2 LQKENI. Trimming cost V 6 bases and J 3 bases, with 20 bases left between them. Here the CDR3 reads CASSLKNRGSYYGYTF. The CDR3 DNA reads TGTGCCAGCTCCCTAAAAAACCGAGGGTCCTACTATGGCTACACCTTC.

This sequence joins TRBV5-6 and TRBJ2-5; 8 bases match TRBD1. CDR1 SGHDT and CDR2 YYEEEE come from the germline V gene. Trimming at V came to 5 bases and at J to 5 bases, leaving 11 bases not matched to a gene. The CDR3 is made up of 15 amino acids. The DNA of the CDR3 is TGTGCCAGCAGTCAGAGGACAGGGAGCAGCGAGACCCAGTACTTC. Translated: CASSQRTGSSETQYF. Variable domain in full (rest from reference TRBV5-6 and TRBJ2-5): DAGVTQSPTHLIKTRGQQVTLRCSPKSGHDTVSWYQQALGQGPQFIFQYYEEEERQRGNFPDRFSGHQFPNYSSELNVNALLLGDSALYLCASSQRTGSSETQYFGPGTRLLVL.

The rearrangement uses TRBV4-3 and TRBJ2-2, with D maybe TRBD1 (6 bases). The V gene lost 4 bases and the J gene lost 7 bases, with 16 bases spanning the gap. This CDR3 has 15 residues. Germline V gene lookup returns CDR1 LGHNA and CDR2 YSLEER. Written as DNA, the CDR3 is TGCGCCAGCAGCCCTCAGGGGACGATCGGCGGGGAGCTGTTTTTT. It codes for CASSPQGTIGGELFF.

The V gene is TRBV7-9, the J gene TRBJ2-5; 9 nucleotides line up with TRBD1. Germline CDR1 SEHNR, CDR2 FQNEAQ (reference sequence). V gave up 3 bases and J gave up 2 bases; unmatched junction bases: 4. The CDR3 is made up of 15 amino acids. This chain's CDR3 is CASSFGQGRQETQYF. In DNA, the CDR3 is TGTGCCAGCAGCTTCGGACAGGGGAGACAAGAGACCCAGTACTTC.

The chain combines TRBV6-6 with TRBJ2-7, with TRBD1 matching 7 bases. Trimming took 0 bases from V and 4 from J; bases not matched to a gene: 3. CDR3 size: 14 residues. Germline V gene lookup returns CDR1 MNHNY and CDR2 SVGAGI (reference sequence). The CDR3 sequence is CASSYSGGIYEQYF. CDR3 sequence (DNA): TGTGCCAGCAGTTACTCAGGGGGCATTTACGAGCAGTACTTC.

The chain joins TRBV5-4 to TRBJ2-1; TRBD2 aligns across 11 bases. From germline, CDR1 is SGHNT and CDR2 YYREEE (reference sequence). The CDR3 loop spans 16 amino acids. J gave up 4 bases and V 5 bases, and 8 bases lay outside the gene matches. The CDR3 here is CASSKEGTSGYNEQFF. CDR3 sequence (DNA): TGTGCCAGCAGTAAAGAGGGGACTAGCGGATACAATGAGCAGTTCTTC.

The chain carries TRBV14 and TRBJ1-4; D perhaps matches TRBD1 (5 bases). This CDR3 is built from 14 residues. Between the trimmed V and J ends, which lost 4 bases and 11 bases, there was a span of 17 bases. Looked up from germline, CDR1 is SGHDN and CDR2 is FVKESK. Here the CDR3 DNA reads TGTGCCAGCAGCCCAAAAGGGCAGGGCGTCAAACTGTTTTTT. Its translation: CASSPKGQGVKLFF.

The V gene is TRBV12-3 or TRBV12-4, the J gene TRBJ1-2; D is undetermined. This CDR3 spans 13 amino acids. The germline V and J ends were trimmed by 2 bases and 5 bases, with 9 bases remaining between them. DNA for the CDR3: TGTGCCAGCAGTTTAAATTCTCGGTATGGCTACACCTTC. Protein sequence: CASSLNSRYGYTF.

This clone occurred a few times. The chain couples TRBV5-1 to TRBJ1-2, with TRBD1 matching 12 bases. The CDR3 runs 14 residues. Germline loops: CDR1 SGHRS, CDR2 YFSETQ. J gave up 8 bases and V 3 bases, and 5 bases lay outside the gene matches. The CDR3 reads CASSSGQGARGYTF. The DNA for the CDR3 is TGCGCCAGCAGCTCGGGACAGGGGGCGCGCGGCTACACCTTC.

As regards this clone: Distinct nucleotide sequences in the sample also encode this CDR3. This chain connects TRBV30 to TRBJ1-1; no clear D. V was shortened by 0 bases and J by 4 bases, with 6 bases between the two germline ends. Germline-derived CDR1 and CDR2 are GTSNPN and SVGIG (reference sequence). The length of the CDR3 is 12 residues. CDR3 in DNA: TGTGCCTGGAGTGTACTGTCCACTGAAGCTTTCTTT. Translated: CAWSVLSTEAFF. Full variable domain (remainder filled in from reference TRBV30 and TRBJ1-1): SQTIHQWPATLVQPVGSPLSLECTVEGTSNPNLYWYRQAAGRGLQLLFYSVGIGQISSEVPQNLSASRPQDRQFILSSKKLLLSDSGFYLCAWSVLSTEAFFGQGTRLTVV.

A few counts support this clone. The chain has TRBV18 and TRBJ2-7, with 11 bases identical to TRBD1. V lost 3 bases to trimming and J lost 7 bases; unmatched junction nucleotides: 8. CDR3 length: 15 amino acids. From germline, CDR1 is KGHSH and CDR2 LQKENI. The CDR3 here is CASSPRDRGVREQYF. The DNA for the CDR3 is TGTGCCAGCTCACCTCGGGACAGGGGGGTGAGGGAGCAGTACTTC.

Here the CDR3 DNA reads TGTGCCTTCGGTCGGGCAGGGGGCTGTAGTCAGCCCCAGCATTTT. It specifies CAFGRAGGCSQPQHF. The chain links TRBV7-2 to TRBJ1-5; TRBD1 aligns across 8 bases. The CDR3 is made up of 15 amino acids. V gave up 11 bases and J gave up 6 bases; unmatched junction bases: 15. Germline lookup yields CDR1 SGHTA and CDR2 FQGNSA. Supplemented by reference TRBV7-2 and TRBJ1-5, the full variable domain reads GAGVSQSPSNKVTEKGKDVELRCDPISGHTALYWYRQSLGQGLEFLIYFQGNSAPDKSGLPSDRFSAERTGGSVSTLTIQRTQQEDSAVYLCAFGRAGGCSQPQHFGDGTRLSIL.

V gene TRBV4-1 combines with J gene TRBJ2-3; TRBD2 aligns across 7 bases. There are 15 residues in the CDR3. V was pared by 1 base and J by 14 bases, with 15 bases of the junction left unmatched. CDR1 is MGHRA and CDR2 is YSYEKL in the germline V gene. CDR3 sequence (DNA): TGCGCCAGCAGCCAAGTGCCAGCGGGGCGCGAAGGTGGGTATTTT. It translates to CASSQVPAGREGGYF.

The chain recombines TRBV11-2 with TRBJ2-1, with 11 bases lining up with TRBD1. This CDR3 region has 15 residues. Per the germline V gene, CDR1 is SGHAT and CDR2 is FQNNGV. After removal of 3 bases from V and 5 bases from J, the junction contained 3 bases not matched to a gene. CDR3 DNA sequence: TGTGCCAGCAGCTTGGGACAGGGGGGGAACAATGAGCAGTTCTTC. It translates to CASSLGQGGNNEQFF.

The chain links TRBV11-2 to TRBJ2-1; 9 nucleotides line up with TRBD2. The CDR3 contains 15 residues. Germline values: CDR1 SGHAT, CDR2 FQNNGV. V shed 5 bases and J 6 bases; nucleotides not matched to a gene: 8. The CDR3, as DNA: TGTGCCAGCAGCCCCCGACTAGCGGAGCGCAATGAGCAGTTCTTC. As protein: CASSPRLAERNEQFF. The variable domain in full, with the rest retrieved from reference TRBV11-2 and TRBJ2-1, is EAGVAQSPRYKIIEKRQSVAFWCNPISGHATLYWYQQILGQGPKLLIQFQNNGVVDDSQLPKDRFSAERLKGVDSTLKIQPAKLEDSAVYLCASSPRLAERNEQFFGPGTRLTVL.

V gene TRBV4-2 combines with J gene TRBJ1-2; 8 bases line up with TRBD1. Germline CDR1 LGHNA, CDR2 YNFKEQ. The CDR3 is 14 amino acids. The ends lost 4 bases at V and 12 bases at J; junction bases unmatched: 13. CDR3 sequence reads: CASSRGQAVGLDTF. CDR3 bases: TGTGCCAGCAGCCGGGGACAGGCGGTAGGGCTAGACACCTTC.

This clone was detected a few times. The rearrangement joins TRBV19 to TRBJ1-5; 8 bases are shared with TRBD1. V shed 6 bases, J shed 2 bases, and the junction held 6 bases outside the gene matches. Germline V gene sequence: CDR1 LNHDA, CDR2 SQIVND (reference sequence). This CDR3 region has 15 residues. The chain's CDR3 is CASRTGQGRNQPQHF. In DNA, the CDR3 is TGTGCCAGTAGAACCGGACAGGGCCGCAATCAGCCCCAGCATTTT.

J is TRBJ2-5 and V is TRBV5-1; tentative D call: TRBD1 (7 bases). Per germline, CDR1 SGHRS and CDR2 YFSETQ. The CDR3 covers 15 residues. V was shortened by 4 bases and J by 2 bases, with 15 bases between the two germline ends. The CDR3 protein is CASSLGQGGQETQYF. The DNA of the CDR3 is TGCGCCAGCAGCCTAGGTCAGGGGGGACAAGAGACCCAGTACTTC.

The CDR3 coding sequence is TGCGCCAGCAGTCAACTAGGAGGCGAAGTACAAGAGACCCAGTACTTC. This translates into CASSQLGGEVQETQYF. The rearrangement links TRBV23-1 to TRBJ2-5, with TRBD2 as a possible D gene (5 bases). TRBV23-1 is an open reading frame whose function is uncertain. The CDR3 has 16 amino acids. Trimming removed 2 bases from V and 2 bases from J, with 15 bases in between.

V is TRBV6-2 or TRBV6-3 and J is TRBJ2-2; 7 bases match TRBD2. The CDR3 spans 17 residues. Unmatched junction bases numbered 11, after V lost 3 bases and J lost 4 bases. Germline V gene sequence: CDR1 MNHEY, CDR2 SVGEGT. For the CDR3, the DNA is TGTGCCAGCAGTTATGACCGCCAGCGGGGATTCACCGGGGAGCTGTTTTTT. Its translation: CASSYDRQRGFTGELFF.

Details on this clone: The sample carries other DNA sequences with the same CDR3. The chain joins TRBV11-2 to TRBJ2-1, with 10 positions matching TRBD2. The V and J ends lost 5 bases and 7 bases, in that order; junction bases with no gene match: 11. The CDR3 is 16 amino acids. Per the germline V gene, CDR1 is SGHAT and CDR2 is FQNNGV. CDR3 in amino acids: CASSTRLAGSGNEQFF. The CDR3 DNA is TGTGCCAGCAGCACCCGACTAGCGGGTAGCGGGAATGAGCAGTTCTTC.

The rearrangement links TRBV30 to TRBJ1-2; 11 nucleotides match TRBD1. The ends lost 2 bases at V and 3 bases at J; junction bases unmatched: 2. CDR1 GTSNPN and CDR2 SVGIG come from the germline V gene (reference sequence). CDR3 length: 14 residues. CDR3: CAWSWDRGDYGYTF. The CDR3 DNA sequence: TGTGCCTGGAGTTGGGACAGGGGGGACTATGGCTACACCTTC.

The CDR3 loop reads CAWSMRGDTQYF. In nucleotides, the CDR3 is TGTGCCTGGAGTATGAGAGGAGATACGCAGTATTTT. The V and J genes are TRBV30 and TRBJ2-3; no firm D call. Germline assignment: CDR1 GTSNPN and CDR2 SVGIG (reference sequence). This CDR3 spans 12 amino acids. Trimming shortened V by 2 bases and J by 5 bases, and 8 bases separated the two germline ends.

The chain is built from TRBV4-1 and TRBJ2-3; TRBD1 might be the D (6 bases). Trimming stripped 1 base from V and 0 bases from J, with 8 bases between. The CDR3 runs to 15 residues. CDR1 MGHRA and CDR2 YSYEKL come from the germline V gene. CDR3 in amino acids: CASSQADRSTDTQYF. The CDR3 nucleotides are TGCGCCAGCAGCCAAGCTGACAGGAGCACAGATACGCAGTATTTT.

The chain employs TRBV7-3 and TRBJ1-2, with D possibly matching TRBD1 (5 bases). The CDR3 loop spans 13 amino acids. CDR1 and CDR2 from the germline V gene are SGHTA and FQGTGA. Trimming took off 1 base at V and 7 bases at J, with 10 bases between the two ends. The CDR3 DNA sequence: TGTGCCAGCAGCTTAAAGGGAGGGGCTGGCTACACCTTC. It encodes CASSLKGGAGYTF. Using reference TRBV7-3 and TRBJ1-2 for the parts outside the CDR3, the full variable domain is GAGVSQTPSNKVTEKGKYVELRCDPISGHTALYWYRQSLGQGPEFLIYFQGTGAADDSGLPNDRFFAVRPEGSVSTLKIQRTERGDSAVYLCASSLKGGAGYTFGSGTRLTVV.

The chain carries TRBV6-6 and TRBJ2-7; perhaps TRBD1 as D (6 bases). Germline CDR1 and CDR2: MNHNY and SVGAGI (reference sequence). CDR3 size: 14 residues. V was clipped by 5 bases and J by 2 bases, with 13 bases between them. In DNA, the CDR3 is TGTGCCAGCAGTACAGACAGGCAGACCTACGAGCAGTACTTC. It is translated as CASSTDRQTYEQYF.

This sequence joins TRBV5-4 and TRBJ2-1, with D maybe TRBD1 (6 bases). Germline V gene data show CDR1 as SGHNT and CDR2 as YYREEE (reference sequence). The CDR3 consists of 12 residues. V was shortened by 4 bases and J by 9 bases, with 11 bases between the two germline ends. The CDR3 DNA reads as TGTGCCAGCAGCACCAGGGGCCGTGAGCAGTTCTTC. The encoded protein is CASSTRGREQFF.

The chain joins TRBV3-1 (or the pseudogene TRBV3-2) to TRBJ1-1, with 8 bases identical to TRBD1. CDR1 LGHDT and CDR2 YNNKEL come from the germline V gene (reference sequence). Germline trimming cut 1 base from V and 1 base from J; bases unmatched to any gene: 8. CDR3 length equals 17 residues. DNA of the CDR3: TGTGCCAGCAGCCAAGCCTTTCGGACAGGGCAGAACACTGAAGCTTTCTTT. Protein sequence: CASSQAFRTGQNTEAFF.

There are a few counts of this clone. The chain recombines TRBV5-4 with TRBJ1-1, with D tentatively TRBD1 (6 bases). This CDR3 is 14 amino acids long. The germline CDR1 and CDR2 sequences are SGHNT and YYREEE (reference sequence). V gave up 2 bases and J gave up 5 bases, with 13 bases separating them. The chain's CDR3 is CASSLQGVRTEAFF. CDR3 DNA sequence: TGTGCCAGCAGCTTACAGGGAGTCAGGACTGAAGCTTTCTTT.

The V call is TRBV5-4, the J call TRBJ1-6, with D perhaps matching TRBD1 (5 bases). The V end lost 5 bases, the J end lost 7 bases, and 10 bases lay between the germline ends. The CDR3 is 13 residues long. CDR1 SGHNT and CDR2 YYREEE come from the germline V gene (reference sequence). The CDR3 bases are TGTGCCAGCAGGGCGGGGGTAAATTCACCCCTCCACTTT. This encodes CASRAGVNSPLHF.

The chain joins TRBV25-1 to TRBJ1-1; TRBD1 matches at 7 bases. CDR1 and CDR2 from the germline V gene are MGHDK and SYGVNS. V shed 5 bases, J shed 1 base, and the junction held 4 bases outside the gene matches. The CDR3 is made up of 14 amino acids. The CDR3 DNA sequence: TGTGCCAGCAGTACCCGGACAGGGAACACTGAAGCTTTCTTT. Encoded protein: CASSTRTGNTEAFF.

This clone was detected only a few times. This sequence joins TRBV6-2 or TRBV6-3 and TRBJ1-1; D is ambiguous. This CDR3 is built from 14 residues. Germline V gives CDR1 MNHEY, CDR2 SVGEGT. Trimming cost V 2 bases and J 4 bases, with 11 bases left between them. CDR3 sequence: CASSYQAASTEAFF. CDR3 bases: TGTGCCAGCAGTTACCAGGCCGCAAGCACTGAAGCTTTCTTT.